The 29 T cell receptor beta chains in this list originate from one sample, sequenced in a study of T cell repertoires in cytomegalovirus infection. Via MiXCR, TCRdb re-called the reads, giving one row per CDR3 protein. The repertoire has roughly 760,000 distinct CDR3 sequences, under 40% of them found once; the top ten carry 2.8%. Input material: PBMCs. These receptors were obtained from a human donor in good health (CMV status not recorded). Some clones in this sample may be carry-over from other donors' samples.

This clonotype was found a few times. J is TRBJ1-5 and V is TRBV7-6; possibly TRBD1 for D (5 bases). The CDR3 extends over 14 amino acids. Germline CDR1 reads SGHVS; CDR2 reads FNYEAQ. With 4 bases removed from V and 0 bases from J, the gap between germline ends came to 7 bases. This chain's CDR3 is CASSSDSSNQPQHF. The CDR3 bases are TGTGCCAGCAGCTCAGACAGTAGCAATCAGCCCCAGCATTTT. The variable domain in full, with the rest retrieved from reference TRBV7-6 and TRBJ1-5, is GAGVSQSPRYKVTKRGQDVALRCDPISGHVSLYWYRQALGQGPEFLTYFNYEAQQDKSGLPNDRFSAERPEGSISTLTIQRTEQRDSAMYRCASSSDSSNQPQHFGDGTRLSIL.

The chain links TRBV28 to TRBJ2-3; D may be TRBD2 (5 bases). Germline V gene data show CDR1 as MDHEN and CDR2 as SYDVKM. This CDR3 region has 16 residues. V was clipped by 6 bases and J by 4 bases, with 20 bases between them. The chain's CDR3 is CASRLGGGVSSDTQYF. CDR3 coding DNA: TGTGCCAGCAGACTCGGAGGTGGGGTGAGCTCAGATACGCAGTATTTT.

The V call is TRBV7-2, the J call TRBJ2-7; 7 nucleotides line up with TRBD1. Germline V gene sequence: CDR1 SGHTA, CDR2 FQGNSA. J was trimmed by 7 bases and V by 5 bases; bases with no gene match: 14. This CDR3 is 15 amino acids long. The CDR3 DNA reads TGTGCCAGCAGCGAACAGGGGTCCCTTTTTGGGGAGCAGTACTTC. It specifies CASSEQGSLFGEQYF.

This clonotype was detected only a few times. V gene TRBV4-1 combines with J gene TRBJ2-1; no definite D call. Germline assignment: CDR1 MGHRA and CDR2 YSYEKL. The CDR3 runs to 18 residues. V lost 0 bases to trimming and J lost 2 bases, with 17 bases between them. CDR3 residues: CASSQDPPVQTTYNEQFF. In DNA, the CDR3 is TGCGCCAGCAGCCAAGATCCCCCCGTGCAAACTACCTACAATGAGCAGTTCTTC.

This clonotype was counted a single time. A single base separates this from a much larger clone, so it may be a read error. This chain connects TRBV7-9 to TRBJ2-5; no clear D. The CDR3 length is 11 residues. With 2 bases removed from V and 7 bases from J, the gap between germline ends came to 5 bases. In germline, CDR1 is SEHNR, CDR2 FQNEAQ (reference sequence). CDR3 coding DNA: TGTGCCAGCAGCTTAAAGGGGACCCAGTACTTC. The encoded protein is CASSLKGTQYF.

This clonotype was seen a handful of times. The CDR3 protein is CASSFSPIYTEAFF. As DNA, the CDR3 is TGTGCCAGCAGTTTTTCCCCGATTTACACTGAAGCTTTCTTT. The chain employs TRBV28 and TRBJ1-1; D gene uncertain. The V end lost 3 bases, the J end lost 3 bases, and 11 bases lay between the germline ends. CDR1 is MDHEN and CDR2 is SYDVKM in the germline V gene. There are 14 residues in the CDR3.

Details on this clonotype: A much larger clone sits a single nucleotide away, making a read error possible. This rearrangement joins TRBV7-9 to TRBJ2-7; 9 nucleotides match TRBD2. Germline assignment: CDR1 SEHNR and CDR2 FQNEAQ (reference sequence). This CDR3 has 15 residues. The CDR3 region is CASSISGGSSYAQYF. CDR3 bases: TGTGCCAGCAGCATTAGCGGGGGAAGCTCCTACGCGCAGTACTTC.

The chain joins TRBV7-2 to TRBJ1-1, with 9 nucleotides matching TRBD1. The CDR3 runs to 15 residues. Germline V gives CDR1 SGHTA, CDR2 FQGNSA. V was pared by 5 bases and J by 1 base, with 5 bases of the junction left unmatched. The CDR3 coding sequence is TGTGCCAGCAGCAAGTGGGACAGGGAGAACACTGAAGCTTTCTTT. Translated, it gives CASSKWDRENTEAFF. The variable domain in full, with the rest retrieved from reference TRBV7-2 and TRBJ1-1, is GAGVSQSPSNKVTEKGKDVELRCDPISGHTALYWYRQSLGQGLEFLIYFQGNSAPDKSGLPSDRFSAERTGGSVSTLTIQRTQQEDSAVYLCASSKWDRENTEAFFGQGTRLTVV.

The CDR3 loop reads CASSVGLVNEQFF. The DNA of the CDR3 is TGTGCCAGCAGCGTGGGACTAGTCAATGAGCAGTTCTTC. This rearrangement joins TRBV9 to TRBJ2-1, with 8 bases aligning to TRBD2. V was pared by 2 bases and J by 6 bases, with 1 base of the junction left unmatched. CDR1 is SGDLS, CDR2 YYNGEE, per germline. CDR3 length: 13 residues.

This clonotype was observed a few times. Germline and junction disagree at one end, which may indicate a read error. The CDR3 is CASSSGAAGGRNEQFF. The CDR3 nucleotides are TGTGCCAGCAGCTCTGGGGCTGCGGGGGGGCGGAATGAGCAGTTCTTC. The rearrangement uses TRBV5-3 and TRBJ2-1; TRBD2 matches 9 bases. TRBV5-3 is filed as an ORF, its function uncertain. CDR3 length equals 16 residues.

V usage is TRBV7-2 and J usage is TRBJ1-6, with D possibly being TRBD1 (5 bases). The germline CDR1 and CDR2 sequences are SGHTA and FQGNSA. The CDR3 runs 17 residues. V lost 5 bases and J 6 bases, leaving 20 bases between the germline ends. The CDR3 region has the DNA TGTGCCAGCAGCCCGAATATCAGGGCGGTTGCTAATTCACCCCTCCACTTT. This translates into CASSPNIRAVANSPLHF.

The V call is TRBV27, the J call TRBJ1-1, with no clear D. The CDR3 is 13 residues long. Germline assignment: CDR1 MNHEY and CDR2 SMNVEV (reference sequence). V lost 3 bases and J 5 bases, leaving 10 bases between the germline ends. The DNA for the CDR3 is TGTGCCAGCAGTTTCTGGGGAGGAACTGAAGCTTTCTTT. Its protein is CASSFWGGTEAFF.

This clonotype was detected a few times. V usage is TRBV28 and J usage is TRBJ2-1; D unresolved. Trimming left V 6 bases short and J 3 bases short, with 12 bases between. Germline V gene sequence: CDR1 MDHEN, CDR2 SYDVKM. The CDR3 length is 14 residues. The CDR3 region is CASSWIGGYNEQFF. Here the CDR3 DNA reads TGTGCCAGCAGCTGGATCGGCGGCTACAATGAGCAGTTCTTC.

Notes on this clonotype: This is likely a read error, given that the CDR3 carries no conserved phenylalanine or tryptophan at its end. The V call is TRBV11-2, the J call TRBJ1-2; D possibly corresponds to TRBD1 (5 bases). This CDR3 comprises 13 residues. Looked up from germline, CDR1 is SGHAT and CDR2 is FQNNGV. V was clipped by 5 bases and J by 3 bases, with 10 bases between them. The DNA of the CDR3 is TGTGCCAGCAGCCTAAGCAGGGACTATGGCTACACCTTA. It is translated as CASSLSRDYGYTL.

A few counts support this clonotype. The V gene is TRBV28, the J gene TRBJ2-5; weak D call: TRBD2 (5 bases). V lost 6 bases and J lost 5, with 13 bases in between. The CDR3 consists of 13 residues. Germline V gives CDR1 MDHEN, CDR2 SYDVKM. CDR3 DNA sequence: TGTGCCAGCAGGATCCTAGCCGAGGAGACCCAGTACTTC. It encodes CASRILAEETQYF.

CDR3 nucleotide sequence: TGTGCCAGCGCCACCACGAGCGGGACAGGAGGCTCTGGGGCCAACGTCCTGACTTTC. Amino acids: CASATTSGTGGSGANVLTF. The chain combines TRBV6-6 with TRBJ2-6, with D possibly matching TRBD1 (8 bases). This CDR3 contains 19 residues. Germline V CDR1 and CDR2: MNHNY, SVGAGI (reference sequence). V was clipped by 8 bases and J by 0 bases, with 23 bases between them.

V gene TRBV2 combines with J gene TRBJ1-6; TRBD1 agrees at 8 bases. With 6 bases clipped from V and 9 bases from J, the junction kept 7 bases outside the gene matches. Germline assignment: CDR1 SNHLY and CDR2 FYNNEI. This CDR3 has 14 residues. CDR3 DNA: TGTGCCAGCAGGGAGACAGGGGTAGCTTCACCCCTCCACTTT. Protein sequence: CASRETGVASPLHF.

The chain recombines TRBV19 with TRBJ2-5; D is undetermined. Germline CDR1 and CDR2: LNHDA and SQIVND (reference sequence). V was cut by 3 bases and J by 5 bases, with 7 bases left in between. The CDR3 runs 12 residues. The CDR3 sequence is CASSIEGETQYF. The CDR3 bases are TGTGCCAGTAGTATTGAAGGGGAGACCCAGTACTTC.

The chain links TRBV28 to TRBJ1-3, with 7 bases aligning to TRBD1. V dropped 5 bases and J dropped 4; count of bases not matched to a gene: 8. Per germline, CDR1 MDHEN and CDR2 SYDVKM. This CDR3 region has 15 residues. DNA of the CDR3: TGTGCCAGCAGTACACAGGGGATGGGCGGAAACACCATATATTTT. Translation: CASSTQGMGGNTIYF.

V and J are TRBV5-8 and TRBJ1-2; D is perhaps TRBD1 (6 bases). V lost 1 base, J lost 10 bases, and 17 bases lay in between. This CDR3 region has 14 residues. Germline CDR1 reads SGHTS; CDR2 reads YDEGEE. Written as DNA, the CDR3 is TGTGCCAGCAGCTTGTTGGGGGAACAGGGACCCTACACCTTC. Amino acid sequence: CASSLLGEQGPYTF.

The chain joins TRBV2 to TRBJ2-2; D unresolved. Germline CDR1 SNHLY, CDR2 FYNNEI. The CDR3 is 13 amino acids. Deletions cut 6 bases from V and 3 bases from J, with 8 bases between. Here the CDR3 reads CASRSGYTGELFF. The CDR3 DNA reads TGTGCCAGCAGATCCGGGTACACCGGGGAGCTGTTTTTT.

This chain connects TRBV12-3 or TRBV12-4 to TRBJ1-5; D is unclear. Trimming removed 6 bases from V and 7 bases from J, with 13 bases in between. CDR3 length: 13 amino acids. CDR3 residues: CASSPLSGQPQHF. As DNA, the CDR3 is TGTGCCAGCAGCCCCCTCTCTGGCCAGCCCCAGCATTTT.

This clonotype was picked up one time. The CDR3 protein is CASSLGADSSYNEQFF. CDR3 DNA sequence: TGCGCCAGCAGCTTGGGGGCGGACAGCTCCTACAATGAGCAGTTCTTC. The V gene is TRBV5-1, the J gene TRBJ2-1; D may be TRBD1 (6 bases). This CDR3 has 16 amino acids. Germline-derived CDR1 and CDR2 are SGHRS and YFSETQ. V was pared by 0 bases and J by 0 bases, with 10 bases between.

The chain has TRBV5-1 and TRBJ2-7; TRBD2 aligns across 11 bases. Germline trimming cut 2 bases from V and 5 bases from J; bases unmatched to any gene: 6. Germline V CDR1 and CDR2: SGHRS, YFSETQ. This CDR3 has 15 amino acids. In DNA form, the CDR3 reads TGCGCCAGCAGCTTACTAGCGGGAGAGAGGAACGAGCAGTACTTC. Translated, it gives CASSLLAGERNEQYF.

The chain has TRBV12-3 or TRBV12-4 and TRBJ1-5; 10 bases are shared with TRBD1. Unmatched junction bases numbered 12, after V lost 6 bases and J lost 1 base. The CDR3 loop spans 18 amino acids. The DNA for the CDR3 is TGTGCCAGCAGGATAGGACAGGGGGTAGGTCTCAGCAATCAGCCCCAGCATTTT. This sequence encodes CASRIGQGVGLSNQPQHF.

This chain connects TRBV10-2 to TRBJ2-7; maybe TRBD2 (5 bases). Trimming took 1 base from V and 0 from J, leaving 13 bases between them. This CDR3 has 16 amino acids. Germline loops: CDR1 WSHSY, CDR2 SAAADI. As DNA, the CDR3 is TGCGCCAGCAGTGAGTTGAGTGGGAGCATCTCCTACGAGCAGTACTTC. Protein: CASSELSGSISYEQYF.

The CDR3 protein is CASILIPGWGNEQFF. DNA of the CDR3: TGTGCCAGCATCCTAATCCCCGGCTGGGGCAATGAGCAGTTCTTC. This chain links TRBV7-2 with TRBJ2-1; no clear D gene. Trimming removed 7 bases at V and 6 bases at J, with 19 bases between. CDR1 is SGHTA, CDR2 FQGNSA, per germline. The CDR3 is made up of 15 amino acids.

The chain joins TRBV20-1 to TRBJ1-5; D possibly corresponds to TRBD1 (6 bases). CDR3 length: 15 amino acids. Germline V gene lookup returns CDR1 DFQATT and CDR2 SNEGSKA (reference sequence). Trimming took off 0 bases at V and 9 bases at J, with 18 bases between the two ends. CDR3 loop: CSARDSAGAQRPQHF. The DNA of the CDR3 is TGCAGTGCTAGAGATAGCGCAGGGGCCCAGAGGCCCCAGCATTTT.

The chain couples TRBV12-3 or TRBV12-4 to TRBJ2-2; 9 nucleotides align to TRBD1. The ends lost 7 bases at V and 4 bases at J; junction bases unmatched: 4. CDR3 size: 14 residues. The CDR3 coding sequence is TGTGCCAGCACCAGGGGACAGGGCACCGGGGAGCTGTTTTTT. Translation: CASTRGQGTGELFF.